This T cell receptor (beta chain) was observed in a study of Graves' ophthalmopathy and Graves' hyperthyroidism. Trimming removed 3 bases from V and 2 bases from J; junction bases left unmatched: 6. The CDR3 runs to 14 residues. Germline CDR1 GTSNPN, CDR2 SVGIG (reference sequence). TCR beta CDR3 regions were amplified from RNA transcripts. HTBI primers were used in a first-round RT-PCR, which preceded a second-round multiplex PCR. A single record per CDR3 protein comes from TCRdb applying MiXCR to the multiplex PCR reads. The profile shows 300,000 to 400,000 distinct CDR3 sequences, approximately 18% of them singletons.

The source of this sequence is an adult woman with stable Graves' hyperthyroidism. Specimen: peripheral blood. The genes are TRBV30 and TRBJ2-7; 8 bases fit TRBD2. The CDR3 loop reads CAWSEAGGPYEQYF. The CDR3 DNA reads as TGTGCCTGGAGCGAGGCGGGGGGCCCCTACGAGCAGTACTTC.